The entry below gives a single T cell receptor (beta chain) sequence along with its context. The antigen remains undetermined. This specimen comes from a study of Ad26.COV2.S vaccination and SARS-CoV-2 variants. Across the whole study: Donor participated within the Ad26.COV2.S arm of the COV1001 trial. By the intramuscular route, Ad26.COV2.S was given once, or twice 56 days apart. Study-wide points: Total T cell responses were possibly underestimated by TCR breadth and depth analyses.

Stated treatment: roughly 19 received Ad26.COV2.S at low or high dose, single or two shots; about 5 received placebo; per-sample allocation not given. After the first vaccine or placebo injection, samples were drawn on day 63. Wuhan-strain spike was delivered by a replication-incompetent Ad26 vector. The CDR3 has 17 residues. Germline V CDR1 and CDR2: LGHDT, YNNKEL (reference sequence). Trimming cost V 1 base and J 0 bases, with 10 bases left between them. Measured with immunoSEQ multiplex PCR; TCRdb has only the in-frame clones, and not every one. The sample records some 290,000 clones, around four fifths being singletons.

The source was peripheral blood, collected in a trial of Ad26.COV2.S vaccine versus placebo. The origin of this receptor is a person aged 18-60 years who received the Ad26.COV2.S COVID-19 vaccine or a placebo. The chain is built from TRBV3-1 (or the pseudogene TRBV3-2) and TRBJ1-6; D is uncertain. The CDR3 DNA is TGTGCCAGCAGCCAAGTGCAGCTCCCCTCCTATAATTCACCCCTCCACTTT. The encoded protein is CASSQVQLPSYNSPLHF.